Each of the 10 T cell receptor beta chains below was sequenced from the same sample in a study of blood T cells in healthy people across ages (dated by TCRdb to the mid-2010s). Receptor amplification or capture employed 5' RACE. TCRdb lists the instrument as Illumina HiSeq 2500. A second PCR of roughly 7 to 11 cycles was performed with a sample-barcoded 5' primer and a J-beta primer mix. TCRdb applied fastp at Q25 and MiXCR to the public reads, then kept only in-frame beta chains. CDR3 protein duplicates are merged, each entry listing the most common genes and DNA. For this sample the table gives around 1,600,000 distinct CDR3 sequences, of which approximately 42% were detected only once. The ten largest make up 4% of the sample. The sample comprised blood. These receptors all stem from a young woman in good health.

This clonotype was seen a handful of times. The chain carries TRBV7-3 and TRBJ2-1; perhaps TRBD1 as D (7 bases). CDR1 SGHTA and CDR2 FQGTGA come from the germline V gene. CDR3 size: 17 residues. V was shortened by 2 bases and J by 1 base, with 15 bases between the two germline ends. DNA for the CDR3: TGTGCCAGCAGCTTATACGGCAGGGGGGCTTCCTACAATGAGCAGTTCTTC. It specifies CASSLYGRGASYNEQFF.

The V gene is TRBV4-1, the J gene TRBJ2-1; TRBD2 matches 7 bases. This CDR3 comprises 18 residues. After removal of 2 bases from V and 0 bases from J, the junction contained 10 bases not matched to a gene. CDR1 MGHRA and CDR2 YSYEKL come from the germline V gene. CDR3 DNA sequence: TGCGCCAGCAGCCAAAGGGAAAGCGGGATGAGCTCCTACAATGAGCAGTTCTTC. This gives the protein CASSQRESGMSSYNEQFF.

Only a few counts were recorded for this clonotype. This chain joins TRBV7-2 and TRBJ1-1; D gene ambiguous. The V end lost 5 bases, the J end lost 0 bases, and 10 bases lay between the germline ends. The CDR3 covers 14 residues. Germline V CDR1 and CDR2: SGHTA, FQGNSA. Here the CDR3 DNA reads TGTGCCAGCAGCCCTGGTAAATTGAACACTGAAGCTTTCTTT. Amino acids: CASSPGKLNTEAFF.

This clonotype showed up many times. The chain combines TRBV4-3 with TRBJ1-5, with D possibly TRBD1 on 5 matching bases. V lost 0 bases and J lost 9, with 12 bases in between. Germline V gene sequence: CDR1 LGHNA, CDR2 YSLEER. The CDR3 extends over 14 amino acids. The CDR3 region has the DNA TGCGCCAGCAGCCAAGAGGCAGGGTTGCCGCCCCAGCATTTT. Its protein product is CASSQEAGLPPQHF.

The V and J genes are TRBV7-2 and TRBJ2-3; D remains unclear. This CDR3 spans 14 amino acids. Germline loops: CDR1 SGHTA, CDR2 FQGNSA. V lost 2 bases, J lost 3 bases, and 9 bases lay in between. The CDR3 sequence is CASSLFAVTDTQYF. Here the CDR3 DNA reads TGTGCCAGCAGCTTATTCGCGGTTACAGATACGCAGTATTTT. Supplemented by reference TRBV7-2 and TRBJ2-3, the full variable domain reads GAGVSQSPSNKVTEKGKDVELRCDPISGHTALYWYRQSLGQGLEFLIYFQGNSAPDKSGLPSDRFSAERTGGSVSTLTIQRTQQEDSAVYLCASSLFAVTDTQYFGPGTRLTVL.

The CDR3 sequence is CSARDLAHMGEQFF. For the CDR3, the DNA is TGCAGTGCTAGAGACCTAGCCCACATGGGTGAGCAGTTCTTC. V gene TRBV20-1 combines with J gene TRBJ2-1; D perhaps matches TRBD2 (5 bases). CDR1 is DFQATT, CDR2 SNEGSKA, per germline (reference sequence). This CDR3 contains 14 residues. Trimming stripped 0 bases from V and 9 bases from J, with 15 bases between.

A single count supports this clonotype. The chain joins TRBV6-1 to TRBJ1-1; 8 nucleotides align to TRBD1. J was trimmed by 3 bases and V by 5 bases; bases with no gene match: 8. This CDR3 is 15 amino acids long. The V gene's germline CDR1 is MNHNS and CDR2 SASEGT. The chain's CDR3 is CASSPQGAGDTEAFF. The DNA of the CDR3 is TGTGCCAGCAGTCCCCAGGGGGCTGGGGACACTGAAGCTTTCTTT.

This chain uses TRBV7-9 with TRBJ1-4; possibly TRBD1 for D (5 bases). From germline, CDR1 is SEHNR and CDR2 FQNEAQ (reference sequence). V lost 3 bases to trimming and J lost 6 bases, with 14 bases between them. There are 15 residues in the CDR3. The chain's CDR3 is CASSFWRKGDEKLFF. The CDR3 bases are TGTGCCAGCAGCTTTTGGAGAAAAGGGGATGAAAAACTGTTTTTT.

The rearrangement joins TRBV7-2 to TRBJ2-4; 8 nucleotides line up with TRBD1. After removal of 3 bases from V and 13 bases from J, the junction contained 11 bases not matched to a gene. Germline assignment: CDR1 SGHTA and CDR2 FQGNSA. This CDR3 region has 14 residues. This CDR3 reads CASSFGQGGLEQYF. The DNA of the CDR3 is TGTGCCAGCAGCTTTGGACAGGGAGGCTTGGAGCAGTACTTC.

The sample holds a few counts of this clonotype. The rearrangement uses TRBV7-2 and TRBJ2-3; the D gene is possibly TRBD1 (6 bases). Looked up from germline, CDR1 is SGHTA and CDR2 is FQGNSA. Trimming stripped 2 bases from V and 0 bases from J, with 12 bases between. The CDR3 has 16 amino acids. CDR3 DNA: TGTGCCAGCAGCTTATACGGGACAACTAGCACAGATACGCAGTATTTT. It translates to CASSLYGTTSTDTQYF.